The rows below give T cell receptor delta chains drawn from one sample of a study of Vδ1+ human thymocytes. TCRdb reapplied CATT to the multiplex PCR reads. The sample records more than 45,000 delta-chain clones, roughly 15% being singletons. What was sequenced was Vdelta1+ gamma-delta thymocytes from the thymus. Source of these receptors: a girl under three years old who had congenital heart surgery. Each CDR3 is given with its conserved first and last residue. D genes are given only for firm matches. For some rows the clone size is stated as once, few or many, or as a class when expanded; others skip it.

d_gene	v_gene	abundance	j_gene	CDR3nt	CDR3aa
NA	TRDV1	few	TRDJ1	TGTGCTCTTGGGGAACTACCTGGCGCACGGGGTGGGAGTCAGGCAATCGATAAACTCATCTTT	CALGELPGARGGSQAIDKLIF
TRDD2	TRDV2	few	TRDJ1	TGTGCCTGTGACACAAATCCTTCCTCTCCACCCGGTTGGTATAAACTCATCTTT	CACDTNPSSPPGWYKLIF
NA	TRDV1	few	TRDJ1	TGTGCTCTTGGGGAACGAAGAGCCGATAAACCCATCTTT	CALGERRADKPIF
TRDD2	TRDV1	NA	TRDJ1	TGTGCTCTTGGGGAAGTCCGGCCTTCCTACTTAGGGTGGGGGACTCGGTGGGCCGAGTACACCGATAAACTCATCTTT	CALGEVRPSYLGWGTRWAEYTDKLIF
NA	TRDV1	few	TRDJ1	TGTGCTCTTGGGGAACACGGGACTAGGATCGATAAACTCATCTTT	CALGEHGTRIDKLIF
TRDD3	TRDV1	NA	TRDJ1	TGTGCTCTTGGGCTTGGGCCTTCCCTACTGGGGGATACGCACACCGATAAACTCATCTTT	CALGLGPSLLGDTHTDKLIF
NA	TRDV1	NA	TRDJ1	TGTGCTCTTGGGGAACTAGTCTCCCGACAGTTGGGGGCCGCCGGAGCCGATAAACTCATCTTT	CALGELVSRQLGAAGADKLIF
TRDD3	TRDV1	few	TRDJ1	TGTGCTCTTGGGGAACTCACCCTACCTTCTGGGGACTGGGGGTACACCGATAAACTCATCTTT	CALGELTLPSGDWGYTDKLIF
TRDD3	TRDV1	NA	TRDJ1	TGTGCTCTTGGGGAACTGGGGGATACGGCGTACACCGATAAACTCATCTTT	CALGELGDTAYTDKLIF
NA	TRAV29/DV5	NA	TRDJ1	TGTGCCGCAAGCGCGTTTGGGGATTTGTACTACACCGATAAACTCATCTTT	CAASAFGDLYYTDKLIF
TRDD3	TRDV1	few	TRDJ1	TGTGCTCCTGGGGAACTGATGGTTCCTACGTCAAGCTGGGGGATACGCCCGCTTAAACTCATCTTT	CAPGELMVPTSSWGIRPLKLIF
NA	TRDV1	few	TRDJ1	TGTGCTCTTGGGGAACTAAGTTCCCGCCGGCAATACCATCCCCCGGACCCGGGGGTACTCACCGATAAACTCATCTTT	CALGELSSRRQYHPPDPGVLTDKLIF
TRDD3	TRDV1	few	TRDJ1	TGTGCTCTTGGGCATGGCCCTGGGGGATACGCATCCGATAAACTCATCTTT	CALGHGPGGYASDKLIF
NA	TRDV1	few	TRDJ1	TGTGCTCTTGGGTTACAACGGTTGGGGGCTGTACACGGCGATAAACTCATCTTT	CALGLQRLGAVHGDKLIF
NA	TRDV1	NA	TRDJ1	TGTGCTCTTGGGGAACTTGTCTCCCGGTACACCGATAAACTCATCTTT	CALGELVSRYTDKLIF
TRDD3	TRDV1	NA	TRDJ1	TGTGCTCTTGGGGAACTCTTGATTGGGGGAGCTAATTTTAAACTCATCTTT	CALGELLIGGANFKLIF
TRDD3	TRDV1	few	TRDJ1	TGTGCTCTTGGGGAACTCACAAAGCAGACTGTGGGGGATTATACCGATAAACTCATCTTT	CALGELTKQTVGDYTDKLIF
NA	TRDV1	few	TRDJ1	TGTGCTCTTGGGGTCCCCCTTGCGCGAGGCACCGATAAACTCATCTTT	CALGVPLARGTDKLIF
TRDD2	TRDV1	NA	TRDJ1	TGTGCCCTCAACCCCACCTTCCTACGTTCTGGGGACCCCCTCGGTGATAAACTCATCTTT	CALNPTFLRSGDPLGDKLIF
NA	TRDV2	few	TRDJ1	TGTGCCTGTGGAATCCCCCTGGGGAATAAACTCATCTTT	CACGIPLGNKLIF
NA	TRDV1	few	TRDJ1	TGTGCTCTTGGGCCCCGTAAGCCTATGGGGGGGTACACCGATAAACTCATCTTT	CALGPRKPMGGYTDKLIF
TRDD3	TRDV1	few	TRDJ1	TGTGCTCTTGGGGAACTCCCCTTCTCCTATTGGGGATACGCGTACACCGATAAACTCATCTTT	CALGELPFSYWGYAYTDKLIF
NA	TRDV1	NA	TRDJ1	TGTGCTCTTGGGGGCTGGGGATCGGGACACACCGATAAACTCATCTTT	CALGGWGSGHTDKLIF
NA	TRDV1	few	TRDJ1	TGTGCTCTTGGGGAACTCAGGGGCTCCCCTGTATACACCGATAAACTCATCTTT	CALGELRGSPVYTDKLIF
NA	TRDV1	NA	TRDJ1	TGTGCTCTTGGGGAACATAGGGACAGCCTCGATAAACTCATCTTT	CALGEHRDSLDKLIF
TRDD3	TRDV1	once	TRDJ1	TGTGCTCTTGGGGACCGCCCTCCTCCTATGTTCGTCCGACTGGGGGATACGCGGCCCACCGATAAACTCATCTTT	CALGDRPPPMFVRLGDTRPTDKLIF
NA	TRDV1	NA	TRDJ1	TGTGCTCTTGGGGAACCGACCCTTTACGGAATGGGTAGCCTCACCGATAAACTCATCTTT	CALGEPTLYGMGSLTDKLIF
NA	TRDV1	NA	TRDJ1	TGTGCTCTTGGGGGCCCGAGTAGGGTCCTATTTCCTGACACCGATAAACTCATCTTT	CALGGPSRVLFPDTDKLIF
TRDD3	TRDV1	few	TRDJ1	TGTGCTCTTGGGGAACTATTTCGCCCCATCCTTCCTGGGGGATACGCAAAATCTACCGATAAACTCATCTTT	CALGELFRPILPGGYAKSTDKLIF
TRDD3	TRDV1	few	TRDJ2	TGTGCTCTTGGGGAACTGGGGGGACTGGGGGATACGATGACAGCACAACTCTTCTTT	CALGELGGLGDTMTAQLFF
TRDD2	TRDV1	few	TRDJ1	TGTGCTCTTGGGGAACTTCAGTTCCTACCTCAGGACGAACTTCACACCGATAAACTCATCTTT	CALGELQFLPQDELHTDKLIF
TRDD3	TRDV1	NA	TRDJ1	TGTGCTCTTGGGGAACCCTTTTCCCCACACTGGGGGATAAAATGGTACACCGATAAGCTCATCTTT	CALGEPFSPHWGIKWYTDKLIF
TRDD3	TRDV1	NA	TRDJ1	TGTGCTCTTGGGGCTCTGTTCCCAAACATTCTTCGTACTGGGGGATGGGTGGACACCGATAAACTCATCTTT	CALGALFPNILRTGGWVDTDKLIF
TRDD3	TRDV1	NA	TRDJ1	TGTGCTCTTGGGGACCGGTCCTTCGGACGTACTGGGGATTCAACCGATAAACTCATCTTT	CALGDRSFGRTGDSTDKLIF
TRDD3	TRDV1	few	TRDJ1	TGTGCTCTTGGGGAGCACTACGGTGGGGGATACATCGATAAACTCATCTTT	CALGEHYGGGYIDKLIF
NA	TRDV1	few	TRDJ1	TGTGCTCTTGGGGAAAGGTCCAGGGGGTTAACTGGCCTAAAGTACACCGATAAACTCATCTTT	CALGERSRGLTGLKYTDKLIF
NA	TRDV1	few	TRDJ1	TGTGCTCTTGGCCACCCTTGGGGGGCAGATAAACTCATCTTT	CALGHPWGADKLIF
NA	TRDV1	NA	TRDJ1	TGTGCTCTTTCCCCTTCCCGGGAACAATACACCGATAAACTCATCTTT	CALSPSREQYTDKLIF
NA	TRDV1	NA	TRDJ1	TGTGCTCTTGGGAGTTTGTGGTACACCGATAAACTCATCTTT	CALGSLWYTDKLIF
TRDD3	TRDV1	NA	TRDJ1	TGTGCTCTTGGGGAAGGAGTGGGGGATCGTACCGATAAACTCATCTTT	CALGEGVGDRTDKLIF
NA	TRDV1	NA	TRDJ1	TGTGCTCTTGGGGAACTCCACCCGTCCCCCTCGTACACCGATAAACTCATCTTT	CALGELHPSPSYTDKLIF
TRDD3	TRDV1	NA	TRDJ1	TGTGCTCTTGGGGGCGTTCCTGGTGCTGGGGGATCCCGCCACTACACCGATAAACTCATCTTT	CALGGVPGAGGSRHYTDKLIF
NA	TRDV1	NA	TRDJ1	TGTGCTCTTGGGGAATACGGAGGGACTCCTGACTCGTACACCGTTAAACTCATCTTT	CALGEYGGTPDSYTVKLIF
TRDD3	TRDV1	NA	TRDJ2	TGTGCTCTTGGGGCTTTCGGGTTAGGTCGCAGTGGGGGATCAGCACAACTCTTCTTT	CALGAFGLGRSGGSAQLFF
NA	TRDV1	NA	TRDJ1	TGTGCTCTTGGGGGTGTCCCTCGTGGATACTGGACCGATAAACTCATCTTT	CALGGVPRGYWTDKLIF